The 27 T cell receptor beta chains below were found in one sample sequenced in a study of OX40 agonist ivuxolimab in advanced cancers. Repertoires were generated with immunoSEQ multiplex PCR, while TCRdb's copy carries only in-frame clones and drops some. The sample has fewer than 55,000 clones, approximately 90% seen once; the top ten hold 14% to 15%. The sample here was CD4+ or CD8+ T cells sorted from blood, taken in a trial of the OX40 agonist ivuxolimab. These TCRs come from an adult with an advanced solid tumor such as melanoma, head and neck, liver or kidney cancer.

V gene TRBV7-3 combines with J gene TRBJ2-1; unclear D gene. The germline gives CDR1 SGHTA, CDR2 FQGTGA. V shed 4 bases and J shed 5 bases, with 9 bases lying between them. The CDR3 is made up of 13 amino acids. CDR3 amino acids: CASSSPHDNEQFF. CDR3 DNA sequence: TGTGCCAGCAGCTCCCCCCACGACAATGAGCAGTTCTTC.

This clone was observed a single time. The chain employs TRBV5-6 and TRBJ2-3, with TRBD2 matching over 11 bases. V was pared by 3 bases and J by 6 bases, with 9 bases of the junction left unmatched. The V gene's germline CDR1 is SGHDT and CDR2 YYEEEE. CDR3 length equals 16 residues. The CDR3 loop reads CASSWGSSGGLDTQYF. CDR3 DNA: TGTGCCAGCAGCTGGGGTTCTAGCGGGGGGTTGGATACGCAGTATTTT. Together with reference TRBV5-6 and TRBJ2-3, the CDR3 gives the full variable domain: DAGVTQSPTHLIKTRGQQVTLRCSPKSGHDTVSWYQQALGQGPQFIFQYYEEEERQRGNFPDRFSGHQFPNYSSELNVNALLLGDSALYLCASSWGSSGGLDTQYFGPGTRLTVL.

CDR3 loop: CASSQGGQGSGELFF. CDR3 sequence (DNA): TGCGCCAGCAGCCAAGGAGGACAGGGTTCCGGGGAGCTGTTTTTT. The chain is built from TRBV4-1 and TRBJ2-2; 8 bases are a match to TRBD1. The CDR3 length is 15 residues. Germline trimming cut 1 base from V and 6 bases from J; bases unmatched to any gene: 4. The germline CDR1 and CDR2 sequences are MGHRA and YSYEKL.

This chain uses TRBV11-2 with TRBJ1-1; possibly TRBD1 for D (5 bases). Germline CDR1 SGHAT, CDR2 FQNNGV. This CDR3 is built from 15 residues. V dropped 5 bases and J dropped 1 base, with 14 bases sitting between them. CDR3 region: CASSALGGENTEAFF. As DNA, the CDR3 is TGTGCCAGCAGCGCACTCGGGGGGGAGAACACTGAAGCTTTCTTT.

This sequence joins TRBV19 and TRBJ1-5; D remains unclear. CDR1 LNHDA and CDR2 SQIVND come from the germline V gene (reference sequence). This CDR3 comprises 14 residues. Trimming left V 5 bases short and J 2 bases short, with 10 bases between. CDR3 sequence: CASSVGSGNQPQHF. CDR3 DNA sequence: TGTGCCAGTAGTGTCGGATCAGGCAATCAGCCCCAGCATTTT.

V gene TRBV11-3 combines with J gene TRBJ2-7; TRBD2 agrees at 9 bases. V was pared by 4 bases and J by 7 bases, with 14 bases of the junction left unmatched. CDR1 SGHNT and CDR2 YENEEA come from the germline V gene. This CDR3 is built from 16 residues. The DNA of the CDR3 is TGTGCCAGCAGCTCAGGGGAAGCGGGGGGCCCAGGAGAGCAGTACTTC. As protein: CASSSGEAGGPGEQYF.

The gene calls are TRBV6-5 and TRBJ1-1; TRBD1 might be the D (5 bases). V gave up 8 bases and J gave up 3 bases, with 13 bases separating them. Germline-derived CDR1 and CDR2 are MNHEY and SVGAGI. The CDR3 has 13 residues. The CDR3 DNA reads TGTGCCAGCTACGGGGGGTCGCACACTGAAGCTTTCTTT. The encoded protein is CASYGGSHTEAFF.

The V and J genes are TRBV7-3 and TRBJ2-7; D may be TRBD1 or TRBD2 (6 bases each). The CDR3 is 15 residues long. Germline CDR1 is SGHTA and CDR2 is FQGTGA. Trimming left V 5 bases short and J 2 bases short, with 16 bases between. Here the CDR3 reads CASSEYGGGAYEQYF. CDR3 DNA sequence: TGTGCCAGCAGCGAGTATGGAGGGGGAGCCTACGAGCAGTACTTC.

The CDR3 sequence: CASSPGGKGAVYEQYF. In nucleotides, the CDR3 is TGTGCCAGCAGCCCCGGAGGTAAGGGGGCGGTCTACGAGCAGTACTTC. The genes are TRBV11-3 and TRBJ2-7; 7 bases are a match to TRBD1. This CDR3 is built from 16 residues. Unmatched junction bases numbered 13, after V lost 5 bases and J lost 3 bases. Per germline, CDR1 SGHNT and CDR2 YENEEA.

A single count supports this clone. The CDR3 reads CASSSWEAYEQYF. The CDR3 DNA is TGTGCCAGCAGCTCATGGGAGGCCTACGAGCAGTACTTC. The rearrangement links TRBV5-5 to TRBJ2-7; D is perhaps TRBD2 (6 bases). Germline CDR1 is SGHKS and CDR2 is YYEKEE (reference sequence). CDR3 length: 13 amino acids. The V end lost 3 bases, the J end lost 2 bases, and 9 bases lay between the germline ends. Full variable domain (outside the CDR3, taken from reference TRBV5-5 and TRBJ2-7): DAGVTQSPTHLIKTRGQQVTLRCSPISGHKSVSWYQQVLGQGPQFIFQYYEKEERGRGNFPDRFSARQFPNYSSELNVNALLLGDSALYLCASSSWEAYEQYFGPGTRLTVT.

The J gene is TRBJ2-5, the V gene TRBV5-1, with 10 bases lining up with TRBD1. The CDR3 contains 19 residues. Germline V lookup: CDR1 SGHRS, CDR2 YFSETQ. J was trimmed by 5 bases and V by 2 bases; bases with no gene match: 18. Here the CDR3 reads CASSFSGTGAAVGEETQYF. The CDR3 DNA is TGCGCCAGCAGCTTCTCCGGGACAGGGGCGGCGGTAGGTGAGGAGACCCAGTACTTC.

The rearrangement uses TRBV4-1 and TRBJ2-1, with 12 bases identical to TRBD1. The junction had 13 bases not matched to a gene; V was cut back by 4 bases and J by 9 bases. The CDR3 length is 17 residues. Germline CDR1 MGHRA, CDR2 YSYEKL. The CDR3 spells CASSPSGTGGDLGEQFF. The DNA of the CDR3 is TGCGCCAGCAGCCCTAGCGGGACAGGGGGCGATTTAGGTGAGCAGTTCTTC.

This clone was seen a single time. This sample also contains other DNA sequences that code for the same CDR3. This rearrangement joins TRBV4-1 to TRBJ2-3, with TRBD1 matching 9 bases. The CDR3 sequence is 15 residues long. With V trimmed by 1 base and J by 3 bases, 2 bases remained unmatched. CDR1 and CDR2 from the germline V gene are MGHRA and YSYEKL. This chain's CDR3 is CASSQVGQGTDTQYF. CDR3 DNA sequence: TGCGCCAGCAGCCAAGTGGGACAGGGAACAGATACGCAGTATTTT.

This clone was seen a handful of times. The chain joins TRBV2 to TRBJ1-6, with D possibly being TRBD1 (5 bases). This CDR3 is built from 16 residues. With 5 bases removed from V and 7 bases from J, the gap between germline ends came to 18 bases. Germline V gene data show CDR1 as SNHLY and CDR2 as FYNNEI. Here the CDR3 reads CASSPGSGTGNSPLHF. The CDR3 DNA reads as TGTGCCAGCAGTCCAGGCTCTGGGACGGGGAATTCACCCCTCCACTTT.

The chain is built from TRBV13 and TRBJ1-6, with 7 bases lining up with TRBD1. The CDR3 is 13 residues long. V shed 5 bases, J shed 10 bases, and the junction held 5 bases outside the gene matches. Per germline, CDR1 PRHDT and CDR2 FYEKMQ (reference sequence). The CDR3 nucleotides read TGTGCCAGCAGCGACAGGGAGGGGTCACCCCTCCACTTT. Translating it yields CASSDREGSPLHF. The complete variable domain, with remaining parts taken from reference TRBV13 and TRBJ1-6, reads AAGVIQSPRHLIKEKRETATLKCYPIPRHDTVYWYQQGPGQDPQFLISFYEKMQSDKGSIPDRFSAQQFSDYHSELNMSSLELGDSALYFCASSDREGSPLHFGNGTRLTVT.

The chain's CDR3 is CASSIEGTGREAFF. The DNA of the CDR3 is TGTGCCAGTAGTATAGAAGGGACAGGACGTGAAGCTTTCTTT. The chain has TRBV19 and TRBJ1-1; 8 nucleotides align to TRBD1. From germline, CDR1 is LNHDA and CDR2 SQIVND (reference sequence). J was trimmed by 7 bases and V by 0 bases; bases with no gene match: 4. The CDR3 runs 14 residues.

This rearrangement joins TRBV4-1 to TRBJ2-3; TRBD1 is a possible D gene (6 bases). This CDR3 has 17 residues. The ends were cut back, 1 base at V and 1 base at J, with 15 bases in the middle. From germline, CDR1 is MGHRA and CDR2 YSYEKL. Here the CDR3 reads CASSQAGRAGGTDTQYF. CDR3 coding DNA: TGCGCCAGCAGCCAAGCCGGTAGGGCAGGGGGCACAGATACGCAGTATTTT.

This rearrangement joins TRBV7-8 to TRBJ2-1; possible D gene TRBD1, 6 bases. Germline CDR1 SGHVS, CDR2 FQNEAQ. The CDR3 has 13 residues. V lost 5 bases to trimming and J lost 4 bases, with 9 bases between them. As DNA, the CDR3 is TGTGCCAGCAGCAATCAGGGGTACAATGAGCAGTTCTTC. Translating it yields CASSNQGYNEQFF.

The rearrangement links TRBV6-1 to TRBJ1-1; the match to TRBD1 covers 9 bases. Per germline, CDR1 MNHNS and CDR2 SASEGT. The J segment lost 5 bases and the V segment lost 6 bases, leaving 7 bases of the junction unmatched. CDR3 length: 14 residues. The CDR3 DNA sequence: TGTGCCAGCAGGAAGGGACAGGGTGAAACTGAAGCTTTCTTT. Its protein product is CASRKGQGETEAFF.

This chain joins TRBV30 and TRBJ2-7; perhaps TRBD1 as D (6 bases). The V gene lost 2 bases and the J gene lost 5 bases, with 13 bases spanning the gap. Germline CDR1 and CDR2: GTSNPN and SVGIG (reference sequence). CDR3 length: 13 amino acids. CDR3 nucleotides: TGTGCCTGGAGTAGGGGGTTCGCGAACGAGCAGTACTTC. Protein: CAWSRGFANEQYF. The full variable domain, its missing parts supplied by reference TRBV30 and TRBJ2-7, is SQTIHQWPATLVQPVGSPLSLECTVEGTSNPNLYWYRQAAGRGLQLLFYSVGIGQISSEVPQNLSASRPQDRQFILSSKKLLLSDSGFYLCAWSRGFANEQYFGPGTRLTVT.

The rearrangement joins TRBV7-2 to TRBJ2-7, with 7 bases aligning to TRBD1. J lost 9 bases, V lost 5 bases, and 7 bases had no gene match. The CDR3 totals 12 residues. Germline assignment: CDR1 SGHTA and CDR2 FQGNSA. In DNA form, the CDR3 reads TGTGCCAGCAGCCCAGGGACAGTAGGGCAGTACTTC. It specifies CASSPGTVGQYF.

This clone occurred once. This chain connects TRBV27 to TRBJ2-2; D perhaps matches TRBD2 (6 bases). In germline, CDR1 is MNHEY, CDR2 SMNVEV (reference sequence). This CDR3 is built from 14 residues. The V end lost 5 bases, the J end lost 7 bases, and 14 bases lay between the germline ends. The CDR3, as DNA: TGTGCCAGCAGTCTTCAGGGAGGCGGCGGGGAGCTGTTTTTT. Amino acids: CASSLQGGGGELFF.

The CDR3 DNA is TGTGCCACCAGCACCGGGACTAGCGACCAAGAGACCCAGTACTTC. This sequence encodes CATSTGTSDQETQYF. This sequence joins TRBV15 and TRBJ2-5, with 10 bases fitting TRBD2. Germline CDR1 and CDR2: LNHNV and YYDKDF (reference sequence). This CDR3 has 15 residues. V shed 4 bases, J shed 0 bases, and the junction held 2 bases outside the gene matches.

This clone was counted once. The V and J genes are TRBV11-3 and TRBJ2-2; D is perhaps TRBD1 (6 bases). Trimming took off 5 bases at V and 5 bases at J, with 12 bases between the two ends. The CDR3 extends over 14 amino acids. Per germline, CDR1 SGHNT and CDR2 YENEEA. DNA for the CDR3: TGTGCCAGCAGCGTCCAGAGGGGGACCGGGGAGCTGTTTTTT. Its protein is CASSVQRGTGELFF.

The rearrangement joins TRBV15 to TRBJ2-5; 13 positions match TRBD2. The CDR3 contains 16 residues. From germline, CDR1 is LNHNV and CDR2 YYDKDF (reference sequence). With V trimmed by 2 bases and J by 4 bases, 4 bases remained unmatched. CDR3 in amino acids: CATSRQLAGGLETQYF. CDR3 sequence (DNA): TGTGCCACCAGCAGACAACTAGCGGGGGGGCTAGAGACCCAGTACTTC.

The chain employs TRBV5-8 and TRBJ2-5; D remains ambiguous. This CDR3 is built from 16 residues. V was trimmed by 0 bases and J by 5 bases, leaving 17 bases between them. The V gene's germline CDR1 is SGHTS and CDR2 YDEGEE. Written as DNA, the CDR3 is TGTGCCAGCAGCTTGGGTGCCGTCGTCAGCTCGGAGACCCAGTACTTC. This gives the protein CASSLGAVVSSETQYF.

This chain links TRBV6-6 with TRBJ1-1; D is unresolved. The CDR3 is 14 residues long. CDR1 and CDR2 from the germline V gene are MNHNY and SVGAGI (reference sequence). Trimming removed 7 bases at V and 0 bases at J, with 12 bases between. The CDR3 region is CASILMGVNTEAFF. As DNA, the CDR3 is TGTGCCAGCATTTTAATGGGAGTGAACACTGAAGCTTTCTTT.